What follows is one T cell receptor (beta chain) and its context. Its antigen is still unknown. No per-base quality is available; no much larger clone lies one base away. This sample was taken from a study of T cell clonotyping in hematopoietic cell transplantation (dated by TCRdb to the early 2020s). Regarding the complete study: Recipient samples taken before transplant were collected after cytoreduction. The study collected 110 to 150 blood samples from 35 to 45 consecutive transplant recipients and their related donors. Patient recruitment ran from 2015 to early 2017, and follow-up continued until late 2020 or death. What the study reported, not specific to this receptor: Overlap with donor repertoires was found for only a small fraction of recipient repertoires, with over 95% found to appear de novo at the given depth. The sample size was limited, and because cells were not sorted, the contributions of CD4 and CD8 repertoires could not be separated. Inverse Simpson Index values from donors and from recipients before transplant predicted broader TCR repertoire diversity after transplant. A decrease in recipient TCR diversity was observed after transplant, and a progressive increase in pathologically expanded clonotypes was seen from day 30 to day 180.

With the immunoSEQ assay, which is a bias-controlled multiplex PCR relying on V- and J-specific primers, TCR beta CDR3 regions were amplified from genomic DNA. A second PCR step added a proprietary barcode and Illumina adapter sequences to the CDR3 amplicons. An Illumina MiSeq instrument was used to sequence the CDR3 libraries. As for the original processing: Export and quality control were handled in immunoSEQ Analyzer 3.0, while downstream analyses relied on R Bioconductor and Immunarch. Only productive rearrangements in the normalized downsampled data set were used to calculate repertoire metrics. In the normalized cohort, clonotypes with more than 5 templates were defined as pathologically expanded. Repertoire diversity was measured with the Inverse Simpson Index. To capture all clonotypes, CMV-specificity analyses were performed on the non-normalized data set. TCRdb re-hosts the immuneACCESS table, in-frame sequences only. Its copies lack some clones; in the studies checked, an unresolved V gene accounts for under half of them, and the cause for the rest is not known. V and J calls and clone size are as listed in that table; D and trimming were resolved from the DNA. A total of tens of thousands of clones appear in this sample, about nine tenths of them only once. 5.5% to 7% of the sample lies in the top ten.

Reading the germline V gene (reference sequence) gives CDR1 GTSNPN and CDR2 SVGIG. At the junction V is shortened by 1 base and J by 4 bases; bases outside the gene matches: 11. The CDR3 contains 16 residues, cysteine and phenylalanine counted. This entry keeps only the CDR3 DNA: 48 bases, framed from base 1. Reading the label with the study, this specimen's time point is: recipient sample about 28 days before transplant, after cytoreduction. Recipient blood was collected about 28 days before transplant and at days 30, 100 and 180 after transplant. Using Nuclei Lysis Solution, genomic DNA was extracted from unfractionated peripheral blood mononuclear cells that were either fresh or cryopreserved.

The chain was built from TRBV30 and TRBJ1-2, with TRBD1 identical over 8 junction bases. The sequence was collected from a man between 60 and 70 years old with biphenotypic leukemia. Some clones in this sample may be carry-over from other donors' samples. This sample comprised peripheral blood mononuclear cells, obtained before stem cell transplant. CDR3 reads: CAWSGGRQGWFYGYTF. The DNA sequence reads TGTGCCTGGAGTGGGGGTCGACAGGGGTGGTTCTATGGCTACACCTTC.